This TCR beta chain derives from a study of T cell repertoires in cytomegalovirus infection. TCRdb used MiXCR to reprocess the reads, holding one entry per CDR3 protein. This table has 200,000 to 300,000 distinct CDR3 sequences, approximately 13% appearing once. With V trimmed by 0 bases and J by 3 bases, 14 bases remained unmatched. The CDR3 is made up of 18 amino acids. Per germline, CDR1 SGHNT and CDR2 YENEEA. This TCR derives from a human donor in good health (CMV status not recorded). Some clones in this sample may be carry-over from other donors' samples. Material: PBMCs. The chain combines TRBV11-3 with TRBJ2-7; 7 bases match TRBD2. The CDR3, as DNA: TGTGCCAGCAGCTTAGACTCGGCGAGTAGCGGGCCTTTCTACGAGCAGTACTTC. Translated: CASSLDSASSGPFYEQYF.